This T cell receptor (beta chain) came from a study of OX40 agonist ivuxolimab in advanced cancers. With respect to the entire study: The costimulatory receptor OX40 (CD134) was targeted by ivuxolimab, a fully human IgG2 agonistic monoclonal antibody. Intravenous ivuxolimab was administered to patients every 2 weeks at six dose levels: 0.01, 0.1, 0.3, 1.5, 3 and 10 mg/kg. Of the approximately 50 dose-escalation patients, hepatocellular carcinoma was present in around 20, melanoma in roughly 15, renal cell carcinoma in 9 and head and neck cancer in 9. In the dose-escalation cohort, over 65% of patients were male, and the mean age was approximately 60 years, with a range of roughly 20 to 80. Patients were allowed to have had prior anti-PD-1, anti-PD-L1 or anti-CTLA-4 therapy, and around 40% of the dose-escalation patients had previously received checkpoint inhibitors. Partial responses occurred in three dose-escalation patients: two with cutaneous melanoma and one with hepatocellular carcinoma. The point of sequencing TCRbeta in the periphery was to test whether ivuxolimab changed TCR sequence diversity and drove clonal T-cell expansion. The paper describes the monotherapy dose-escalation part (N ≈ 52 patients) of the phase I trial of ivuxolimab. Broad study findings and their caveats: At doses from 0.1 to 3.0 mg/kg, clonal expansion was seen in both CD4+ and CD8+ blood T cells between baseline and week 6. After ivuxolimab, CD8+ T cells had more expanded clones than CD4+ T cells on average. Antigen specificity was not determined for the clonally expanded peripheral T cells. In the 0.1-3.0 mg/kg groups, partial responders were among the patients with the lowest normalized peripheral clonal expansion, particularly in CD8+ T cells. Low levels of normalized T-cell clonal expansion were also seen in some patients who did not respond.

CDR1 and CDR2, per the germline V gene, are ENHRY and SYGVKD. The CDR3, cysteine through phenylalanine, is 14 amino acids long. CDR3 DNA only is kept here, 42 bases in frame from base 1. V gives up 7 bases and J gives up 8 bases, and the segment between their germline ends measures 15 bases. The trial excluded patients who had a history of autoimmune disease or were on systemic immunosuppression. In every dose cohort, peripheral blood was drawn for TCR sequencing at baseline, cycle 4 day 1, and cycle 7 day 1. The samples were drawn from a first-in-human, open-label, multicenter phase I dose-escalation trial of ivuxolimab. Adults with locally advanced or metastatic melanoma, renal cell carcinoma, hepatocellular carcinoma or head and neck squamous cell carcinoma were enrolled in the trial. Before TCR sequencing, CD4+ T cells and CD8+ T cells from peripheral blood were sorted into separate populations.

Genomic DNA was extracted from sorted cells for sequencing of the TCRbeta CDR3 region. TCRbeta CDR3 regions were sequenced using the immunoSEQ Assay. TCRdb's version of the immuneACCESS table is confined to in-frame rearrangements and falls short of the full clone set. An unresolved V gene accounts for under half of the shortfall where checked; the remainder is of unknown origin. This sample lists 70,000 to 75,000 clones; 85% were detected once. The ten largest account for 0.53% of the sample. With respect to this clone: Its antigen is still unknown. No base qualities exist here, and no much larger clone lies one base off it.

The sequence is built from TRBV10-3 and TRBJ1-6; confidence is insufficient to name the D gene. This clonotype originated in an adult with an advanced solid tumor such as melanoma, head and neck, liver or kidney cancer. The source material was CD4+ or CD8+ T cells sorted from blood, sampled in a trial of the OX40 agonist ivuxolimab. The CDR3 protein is CAINIHGRDSPLHF. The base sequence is TGTGCCATCAATATACACGGCCGGGATTCACCCCTCCACTTT.